This T cell receptor (beta chain) was sequenced in a study of Ad26.COV2.S vaccination and SARS-CoV-2 variants. General study results and limits: Substantial breadth was reported for post-vaccination spike-specific CD8+ and CD4+ T cells. Vaccine and placebo recipients had similar non-spike TCR breadth. Higher spike-specific TCR breadth was found in vaccine recipients than in placebo recipients. Quantification of TCR breadth and depth may have yielded underestimates of total T cell responses.

Sequencing used immunoSEQ multiplex PCR; TCRdb keeps in-frame clones, though not all of them. The data contain more than 150,000 clones, roughly nine tenths of them singletons. Per the germline V gene, CDR1 is GTSNPN and CDR2 is SVGIG (reference sequence). V dropped 4 bases and J dropped 1 base, with 13 bases sitting between them. This CDR3 spans 14 amino acids. About this clone itself: Its antigen is currently unknown.

This TCR was recovered from a human donor who had recovered from COVID-19. This chain connects TRBV30 to TRBJ2-5; possible D gene TRBD2, 5 bases. The sample here was peripheral blood, taken after recovery from COVID-19. The CDR3 DNA is TGTGCCTGGAATACGGGATCGGGCCAAGAGACCCAGTACTTC. It encodes CAWNTGSGQETQYF.